This T cell receptor (beta chain) was profiled in a study of T cells in lung cancer brain metastases (dated by TCRdb to 2016 to 2018). Regarding the research as a whole: Of the 20 patients, more than 15 had a history of tobacco use, with a median of around 40 pack-years. A cohort of about 20 patients was included, from whom roughly 40 specimens were contributed, with one primary lung lesion and one brain metastasis obtained from each patient. Of the roughly 21 patients, roughly 17 received no interval therapy between resection of the primary and resection of the metastasis. A median interval of roughly 370 days was observed between acquisition of the primary and brain metastasis specimens. The study compared TCR beta CDR3 repertoires of fully resected primary non-small cell lung cancers with those of paired brain metastases. Of the patients, fewer than 13 were female and roughly nine were male, and their median age at first diagnosis was more than 50 years. Primary and metastatic specimens both had an average DNA integrity number of about 4, with no significant difference between the two sites. Study-wide findings and limitations: A significantly larger repertoire fraction was made up by the ten most abundant clones in brain metastases than in primaries, which was suggestive of clonal expansion. Brain metastases contained significantly fewer unique productive clones than the paired primaries (median about 1,500 versus 4,500). DNA fragmentation in the FFPE samples may have kept the complete infiltrating T cell repertoire from being retrieved. Effects of preoperative corticosteroids on T cell infiltration in brain metastases could not be controlled. Most clones were specific to a single lesion, and overlap between paired lesions was limited (mean Morisita index roughly 0.25).

Resection was performed in the patients for synchronous oligometastatic disease or for delayed recurrence of a solitary brain metastasis. To avoid including cancers other than NSCLC, any patient with a history of multiple malignancies was excluded. Tumor areas were macrodissected from a few deparaffinized 10 um unstained sections guided by marked H&E slides. All specimens were fixed in formalin and embedded in paraffin (FFPE). The AllPrep DNA/RNA FFPE Kit was used to extract genomic DNA. Between roughly 2.24 and 5.5 ug genomic DNA was input per sample, with paired samples receiving equal DNA input. TCR beta libraries were built with the immunoSEQ hsTCRbeta Kit using multiplexed V and J gene primers in two PCR steps. Pooled libraries, together with positive and negative controls, were sequenced on an Illumina MiSeq with a 100-cycle paired-end protocol. In the original analysis: Raw data were processed by the immunoSEQ vendor into normalized, annotated TCR beta repertoire reports. Richness was defined as the number of unique clones by nucleotide sequence, and the iChao1 and Efron-Thisted estimators were used to extrapolate total richness. To characterize and compare the paired lesions, the analysis used Pielou's evenness, Simpson's index, the proportional abundance of the top-ten clones, and the Morisita overlap index. TCRdb took this table from immuneACCESS and kept in-frame rearrangements with V and J called. Such tables lack part of the clones; where checked against another copy, unresolved V genes explain under half of the gap, and the rest is unexplained. V and J calls and clone size are copied from that table; D and trimming were computed from the DNA. A total of around 3,000 clones appear in this sample, 85% of them only once. The top ten constitute roughly 6.6% of the sample.

The CDR3 runs 14 residues from the cysteine to the phenylalanine. This entry keeps only the CDR3 DNA: 42 bases, framed from base 1. Deletion took 5 bases off V and 2 bases off J, with a span of 12 bases between the germline ends. CDR1 SGHTA and CDR2 FQGNSA were looked up in the germline V gene. This clone is a singleton in its sample. Its antigen remains undetermined. Base qualities are not at hand, and no much larger clone is one base apart. Here the chain combines TRBV7-2 and TRBJ1-1; the D gene cannot be named for sure. The sequencing input was tumor tissue from the primary lung tumor. The sample's cell subset or site label, in plain terms: primary lung cancer lesion. The receptor comes from a woman aged 60-75 years with non-small cell lung cancer. The CDR3 corresponds to CASSLTPLNTEAFF. Here is the DNA: TGTGCCAGCAGCCTGACTCCTCTCAACACTGAAGCTTTCTTT. Full variable domain (CDR3 extended with the reference TRBV7-2 and TRBJ1-1 proteins): GAGVSQSPSNKVTEKGKDVELRCDPISGHTALYWYRQSLGQGLEFLIYFQGNSAPDKSGLPSDRFSAERTGGSVSTLTIQRTQQEDSAVYLCASSLTPLNTEAFFGQGTRLTVV.